Listed below are T cell receptor beta chains from one sample, sequenced in a study of OX40 agonist ivuxolimab in advanced cancers. Clones were sequenced by immunoSEQ multiplex PCR, and TCRdb holds only the in-frame ones, with some missing. The sample carries over 70,000 clones, around 89% recorded once. Specimen: CD4+ or CD8+ T cells sorted from blood, collected in a trial of the OX40 agonist ivuxolimab. The receptors were gathered from an adult with an advanced solid tumor such as melanoma, head and neck, liver or kidney cancer. CDR3s include the opening cysteine and the closing phenylalanine or tryptophan. The D gene is left open where the match is weak. Only some rows state a clone size, as once, few, many or a class for expanded clones.

abundance	v_gene	len	j_gene	d_gene	CDR3nt	CDR3aa
-	TRBV11-1	13	TRBJ1-1	-	TGTGCCAGCAGCGTCTCCCAGGGCTGGGGAGCTTTCTTT	CASSVSQGWGAFF
once	TRBV5-4	15	TRBJ2-7	TRBD1	TGTGCCAGCAGCACTTCACAGGGGGCAGGTTACGAGCAGTACTTC	CASSTSQGAGYEQYF
-	TRBV19	15	TRBJ2-2	-	TGTGCCAGTAGTATCTGGGCAGGGAACACCGGGGAGCTGTTTTTT	CASSIWAGNTGELFF
-	TRBV5-1	16	TRBJ2-7	TRBD2	TGCGCCAGCAGCTTGGCCACGGGGGGAGCCACCTACGAGCAGTACTTC	CASSLATGGATYEQYF
-	TRBV11-2	15	TRBJ1-6	-	TGTGCCAGCAGCTTAGCTTCAGGTGGAGGCTCACCCCTCCACTTT	CASSLASGGGSPLHF
few	TRBV5-5	12	TRBJ2-7	-	TGTGCCAGCAGCTTAGGGGACGCCGAGCAGTACTTC	CASSLGDAEQYF
-	TRBV7-8	17	TRBJ2-4	TRBD2	TGTGCCAGCAGCGTAGGACTAGCGGGAGGAGCCAAAAACATTCAGTACTTC	CASSVGLAGGAKNIQYF
-	TRBV27	11	TRBJ1-1	-	TGTGCCAGCAGTTTCGGCAGGTGGGCTTTCTTT	CASSFGRWAFF
-	TRBV7-2	14	TRBJ2-1	-	TGTGCCAGCAGCTTAGATCTGGGTATCTATGAGCAGTTCTTC	CASSLDLGIYEQFF
-	TRBV19	16	TRBJ2-7	-	TGTGCCAGTAGTACCTTGGGGGAAGGAAGGTACAACGAGCAGTACTTC	CASSTLGEGRYNEQYF
-	TRBV10-2	12	TRBJ1-2	TRBD1	TGCGCCAGCAGGGGGACAGGGGAGGGCTACACCTTC	CASRGTGEGYTF
-	TRBV28	16	TRBJ2-5	TRBD1	TGTGCCAGCAGCCCACCCCGGGACAGTGTCCAAGAGACCCAGTACTTC	CASSPPRDSVQETQYF
medium-sized	TRBV11-2	11	TRBJ2-7	-	TGTGCCAGCAGCTTGGGGCGGGAGCAGTACTTC	CASSLGREQYF
-	TRBV19	15	TRBJ2-1	TRBD1	TGTGCCAGTAGTATAGATTTTTCAATATCCGACAGGGAGTTCTTC	CASSIDFSISDREFF
-	TRBV27	14	TRBJ2-5	-	TGTGCCAGCAGTTTAGGCAGGGGCCGGGAGACCCAGTACTTC	CASSLGRGRETQYF
-	TRBV27	14	TRBJ1-5	-	TGTGCCAGCAGTTTATTGGGGAGCCGGCAGCCCCAGCATTTT	CASSLLGSRQPQHF
-	TRBV6-5	13	TRBJ2-7	-	TGTGCCAGCAGTACTGGGAACTCCTACGAGCAGTACTTC	CASSTGNSYEQYF
-	TRBV28	17	TRBJ2-3	TRBD2	TGTGCCAGCAGTTCCGGACTAGCGGGAGCTTTTACAGATACGCAGTATTTT	CASSSGLAGAFTDTQYF
-	TRBV19	13	TRBJ2-7	TRBD2	TGTGCCAGTAGTTTGGAGCGGGGCTACGAGCAGTACTTC	CASSLERGYEQYF
-	TRBV7-9	15	TRBJ2-7	TRBD1	TGTGCCAGCAGCTTCCTCGGGACAGGGCTTTACGAGCAGTACTTC	CASSFLGTGLYEQYF
-	TRBV6-5	14	TRBJ1-2	-	TGTGCCAGCAGTTACGTACAGGGTACCTATGGCTACACCTTC	CASSYVQGTYGYTF
-	TRBV4-2	14	TRBJ2-7	-	TGTGCCAGCAGCCAAGAACTAGGGGTCGACGAGCAGTACTTC	CASSQELGVDEQYF
-	TRBV20-1	10	TRBJ2-3	-	TGCAGTGTGCGAGCAGATACGCAGTATTTT	CSVRADTQYF
medium-sized	TRBV7-9	13	TRBJ1-2	-	TGTGCCAGCAGCGCAGGAGGGTATGCTGGCTACACCTTC	CASSAGGYAGYTF
-	TRBV7-8	18	TRBJ2-1	TRBD2	TGTGCCAGCAGCTTACGGGGCAGCGGGGGGTCTTCCTACAATGAGCAGTTCTTC	CASSLRGSGGSSYNEQFF
-	TRBV9	15	TRBJ1-1	TRBD1	TGTGCCAGCAGCGTAGAGGGGACAGATAACACTGAAGCTTTCTTT	CASSVEGTDNTEAFF
-	TRBV5-6	13	TRBJ1-1	-	TGTGCCAGCAGCTTGGTGTCAGGGCCTGAAGCTTTCTTT	CASSLVSGPEAFF
-	TRBV7-9	13	TRBJ1-2	-	TGTGCCAGCAGCTTAAACGCCCCTTATGGCTACACCTTC	CASSLNAPYGYTF
-	TRBV27	13	TRBJ1-5	-	TGTGCCAGCAGTTTTACGGGAAATCAGCCCCAGCATTTT	CASSFTGNQPQHF
-	TRBV19	16	TRBJ2-6	-	TGTGCCAGTAGCCCGGGACCGCACTCTGGGGCCAACGTCCTGACTTTC	CASSPGPHSGANVLTF
-	TRBV10-3	15	TRBJ1-5	TRBD1	TGTGCCACCTCGGACAGGGAGGATAGCAATCAGCCCCAGCATTTT	CATSDREDSNQPQHF